The rows below give T cell receptor beta chains drawn from one sample of a study of shared clonotypes between healthy human individuals. TCRdb's copy holds only in-frame clones and misses some; the assay was immunoSEQ multiplex PCR. The data show fewer than 500,000 clones, about three quarters seen once. Material: PBMCs. These receptors originate from a woman between 40 and 50 years old in good health. Some clones in this sample may be carry-over from other donors' samples. CDR3s leave out the opening cysteine and the closing phenylalanine or tryptophan. Each record gives: clone size, J gene, V gene, D gene, CDR3 protein. A D gene is named only where the DNA matches it firmly. Only part of the rows carry a size: once, few, many, or a class if the clone is expanded.

>.|TRBJ2-7|TRBV11-2|TRBD2
ASSLGGSGIGEQY
>.|TRBJ2-5|TRBV18|TRBD2
ASSDGRAQETQY
>once|TRBJ2-2|TRBV4-3|.
ASSPRRGQNTGELF
>.|TRBJ2-7|TRBV9|.
ASSVDPSPSIGQY
>.|TRBJ2-1|TRBV20-1|.
SADRNEQF
>.|TRBJ1-2|TRBV14|.
ASSAQTGSGYT
>.|TRBJ2-2|TRBV2|.
ASSERWNTGELF
>few|TRBJ1-2|TRBV7-9|.
ASSLNAGDGYT
>.|TRBJ1-4|TRBV20-1|.
SAEENEKLF
>.|TRBJ2-1|TRBV28|.
ASSFLPLMRYNEQF
>.|TRBJ1-2|TRBV27|.
ASSLYPGPNYGYT
>.|TRBJ1-1|TRBV7-2|.
ASSFFGTEAF
>.|TRBJ2-3|TRBV27|TRBD2
ASREPGLAGTDTQY
>.|TRBJ1-4|TRBV15|.
ATSREGFGEKLF
>.|TRBJ2-5|TRBV2|TRBD2
ASSERLAAQETQY
>.|TRBJ2-1|TRBV15|.
ATSGGVADSYNEQF
>.|TRBJ2-7|TRBV7-8|.
ASSRRGRDEQY
>.|TRBJ1-3|TRBV10-3|.
AIRTQGASGNTIY
>.|TRBJ2-2|TRBV7-3|TRBD2
ASSFTSGTDGELF
>.|TRBJ1-2|TRBV11-3|.
ASSSTSGLGYT
>few|TRBJ1-5|TRBV19|.
ASRRVPDSNQPQH
>.|TRBJ2-3|TRBV5-1|TRBD1
ASSSIPPGTGARDTQY
>few|TRBJ1-2|TRBV7-9|TRBD1
ASSYPGQGVGGYT
>.|TRBJ2-7|TRBV28|TRBD2
ASRTLAGTYEQY
>.|TRBJ1-2|TRBV30|TRBD1
AWTSGTGHASGYGYT
>few|TRBJ1-1|TRBV5-1|TRBD1
ASSFAGGDTEAF
>.|TRBJ1-2|TRBV23-1|TRBD1
ASSQSKGQQVGYT
>.|TRBJ1-2|TRBV28|.
ASSWGNYGYT
>.|TRBJ1-2|TRBV7-3|.
ASSLGPNYGYT
>.|TRBJ1-2|TRBV5-1|.
ASSSGGSGTNGYT
>.|TRBJ1-2|TRBV28|.
ASSFGLWNGYT
>.|TRBJ1-1|TRBV28|TRBD1
ASSFSQGARNTEAF
>few|TRBJ2-5|TRBV18|.
ASSPGFGETQY
>.|TRBJ2-5|TRBV18|TRBD1
ASSRGTAEETQY
>.|TRBJ2-1|TRBV9|TRBD2
ASSATSGRANEQF
>.|TRBJ2-7|TRBV7-6|.
ASSFGHLKEQY
>.|TRBJ2-7|TRBV7-9|.
ASSTGSAANYEQY
>.|TRBJ1-1|TRBV10-3|TRBD1
AISEGTGGYTEAF
>.|TRBJ2-7|TRBV29-1|TRBD1
SVGTGYEQY
>.|TRBJ2-1|TRBV28|TRBD2
ASSSPSGRPEQF
>.|TRBJ2-7|TRBV27|TRBD2
ASSFLLAGAHEQY
>once|TRBJ2-7|TRBV4-1|.
ASSQDTEHLYEQY
>.|TRBJ1-4|TRBV29-1|TRBD1
SVDTGGTNEKLF
>.|TRBJ2-3|TRBV7-2|TRBD2
ASSTRTSGVRRDTQY
>.|TRBJ2-7|TRBV5-1|TRBD1
ASSLGRDRVKPGSHEQY
>.|TRBJ1-1|TRBV7-2|.
ASSRDLNTEAF
>.|TRBJ2-1|TRBV5-1|.
ASSLGVDNEQF
>few|TRBJ1-1|TRBV5-1|TRBD1
ASSSTGGDTEAF
>.|TRBJ2-7|TRBV7-2|.
ASSLSPNGWQY
>.|TRBJ2-5|TRBV18|.
ASSRAGHPQETQY